The clone carrying this T cell receptor beta chain appeared a few times. Methods used by the authors: Reference gene primer amplification gave nucleated cell count estimates. Sequencing was performed with immunoSEQ multiplex PCR; in TCRdb, only in-frame clones are kept and a portion is missing. The D gene and trimming were derived from the DNA, and the V and J assignments and clone size from that table. The sample lists 35,000 to 45,000 clones, roughly nine tenths occurring once. The source of the sample is a study of blood T cell repertoires in COVID-19. In the study overall: Samples representing acute and convalescent COVID-19 were sourced from the United States, Italy and Spain.

The CDR3 consists of 14 residues. The germline CDR1 and CDR2 sequences are SGHRS and YFSETQ. Trimming removed 0 bases from V and 6 bases from J; junction bases left unmatched: 5. Sequences were obtained from peripheral blood. This clonotype was obtained from a man aged 70-80 years with acute or convalescent COVID-19. The chain has TRBV5-1 and TRBJ1-1; 7 bases are shared with TRBD1. The DNA for the CDR3 is TGCGCCAGCAGCTTGGCCACAGGGGATCCTGAAGCTTTCTTT. As protein: CASSLATGDPEAFF.